A selection of T cell receptor beta chains follows, all from one sample in a study of T cells in Graves' hyperthyroidism and ophthalmopathy. One entry per CDR3 protein results from TCRdb running MiXCR on the multiplex PCR reads. This table holds hundreds of thousands of distinct CDR3 sequences, approximately 14% found once. Sequencing was carried out using blood. These receptors were collected from a woman aged 45-60 years with Graves' ophthalmopathy. Both conserved end residues are part of each CDR3. D genes are given only for firm matches. Some rows mark clone size as missing; the rest say once, few, many or name a class of expanded clone.

v_call,j_call,d_call,clone_size,cdr3_nt,cdr3_aa
TRBV20-1,TRBJ1-1,NA,many,TGCAGTGCTAGTTTGGGAGGGAGGAGTACTGAAGCTTTCTTT,CSASLGGRSTEAFF
TRBV6-2/TRBV6-3,TRBJ2-7,TRBD2,few,TGTGCCAGCAGTCCGGGACTAGAGGTGGGATACGAGCAGTACTTC,CASSPGLEVGYEQYF
TRBV20-1,TRBJ1-1,NA,few,TGCAGTGCTAGGACCCCGGGGGGATTAGAGGCTGAAGCTTTCTTT,CSARTPGGLEAEAFF
TRBV24-1,TRBJ2-1,TRBD2,many,TGTGCCACCAGTGATGTAGCGGGAGCTCGTACGAATGAGCAGTTCTTC,CATSDVAGARTNEQFF
TRBV20-1,TRBJ1-2,TRBD1,many,TGCAGTGCGCACAGGGGGCAGGGCTATGGCTACACCTTC,CSAHRGQGYGYTF
TRBV7-7,TRBJ2-5,NA,NA,TGTGCTAGCAGCTTAACGTACTGGGCCCAAGAGACCCAGTACTTC,CASSLTYWAQETQYF
TRBV5-1,TRBJ2-7,TRBD2,many,TGTGCCAGCAGCTTAGGAGCGGGAGGCTCCTACGAGCAGTACTTC,CASSLGAGGSYEQYF
TRBV18,TRBJ2-6,NA,NA,TGTGCCAGCTCACCTCCTAACCTGGCGCGTGGGGCCAACGTCCTGACTTTC,CASSPPNLARGANVLTF
TRBV20-1,TRBJ2-7,NA,many,TGCAGTGCTAGAGATAGGCTGGGAAAAGGGATATACGAGCAGTACTTC,CSARDRLGKGIYEQYF
TRBV9,TRBJ2-1,TRBD2,NA,TGTGCCAGCAGCGTAGCCGGACTAGCGGGAGGGCCGTTCAATGAGCAGTTCTTC,CASSVAGLAGGPFNEQFF
TRBV28,TRBJ2-7,NA,many,TGTGCCAGCAGTTTCCCCCCGGTTAGGGGCACCTACGAGCAGTACTTC,CASSFPPVRGTYEQYF
TRBV4-1,TRBJ1-5,NA,many,TGCGCCAGCAGCCACAGGTATAGCAATCAGCCCCAGCATTTT,CASSHRYSNQPQHF
TRBV12-3/TRBV12-4,TRBJ2-1,TRBD1,many,TGTGCCAGCAGTTTAGCCGTGACAGGGAATGAGCAGTTCTTC,CASSLAVTGNEQFF
TRBV7-8,TRBJ1-1,NA,many,TGTGCCAGCAGCTTTCAATTGGGAGACACTGAAGCTTTCTTT,CASSFQLGDTEAFF
TRBV4-3,TRBJ1-5,NA,NA,TGCGCCAGCAGCCAAGCAGGGTACAATCAGCCCCAGCATTTT,CASSQAGYNQPQHF
TRBV19,TRBJ1-6,NA,NA,TGTGCCAGTAGCAACTCAGGGTATAATTCACCCCTCCACTTT,CASSNSGYNSPLHF
TRBV7-2,TRBJ2-3,NA,many,TGTGCCAGCAGCTTCGCTAGCGAGATATTCACAGATACGCAGTATTTT,CASSFASEIFTDTQYF
TRBV29-1,TRBJ2-5,NA,few,TGCAGCGTTGTAATGAGTCAAGAGACCCAGTACTTC,CSVVMSQETQYF
TRBV28,TRBJ1-1,NA,many,TGTGCCAGCAGGTGGGGGGAAGTGAACACTGAAGCTTTCTTT,CASRWGEVNTEAFF
TRBV7-8,TRBJ2-2,TRBD2,many,TGTGCCAGCAGCCCAGGACTAGCGGGAGTGGTGGCCGGGGAGCTGTTTTTT,CASSPGLAGVVAGELFF
TRBV3-1,TRBJ1-1,NA,many,TGTGCCAGCAGCCAAGAGGCGACACTCAACACTGAAGCTTTCTTT,CASSQEATLNTEAFF
TRBV6-1,TRBJ1-1,NA,many,TGTGCCAGCAGTGGGGGACGTTTCACTGAAGCTTTCTTT,CASSGGRFTEAFF
TRBV18,TRBJ2-1,NA,many,TGTGCCAGCTCAGACGGGGCTAAGGATGAGCAGTTCTTC,CASSDGAKDEQFF
TRBV29-1,TRBJ1-5,NA,few,TGCAGCGTTGAAGATCGGGGCAGCAATCAGCCCCAGCATTTT,CSVEDRGSNQPQHF
TRBV27,TRBJ2-7,TRBD2,many,TGTGCCAGCAGAACAACTAGCGGGAGTAGCGAGCAGTACTTC,CASRTTSGSSEQYF
TRBV12-3/TRBV12-4,TRBJ2-3,NA,many,TGTGCCAGCAGTTTTGGGGGGAGAGGCTTTACAGATACGCAGTATTTT,CASSFGGRGFTDTQYF
TRBV12-3/TRBV12-4,TRBJ1-2,NA,few,TGTGCCAGCAGGGAGGGGTCGGGGGTTATTATCTATGGCTACACCTTC,CASREGSGVIIYGYTF
TRBV2,TRBJ2-7,TRBD1,many,TGTGCCAGCAGTGGGGGACAGGGACCCTACGAGCAGTACTTC,CASSGGQGPYEQYF
TRBV12-3/TRBV12-4,TRBJ1-3,NA,NA,TGTGCCAGCAGTCAAAACAGGGTTTCTGGAAACACCATATATTTT,CASSQNRVSGNTIYF
TRBV20-1,TRBJ1-5,TRBD1,many,TGCAGTGCTAGAGCCCTACAGGGGGTAAGCAATCAGCCCCAGCATTTT,CSARALQGVSNQPQHF
TRBV29-1,TRBJ2-7,NA,few,TGCAGCGTTAGCGGAGCTTCCTACGAGCAGTACTTC,CSVSGASYEQYF
TRBV28,TRBJ2-7,TRBD2,NA,TGTGCCAGCAGTCCCGGGACTAGCTTCTCCTACGAGCAGTACTTC,CASSPGTSFSYEQYF
TRBV19,TRBJ1-1,NA,NA,TGTGCCAGTACCCATAAACGGGGCATCTCGAACGGAGTAGCTTTCTTT,CASTHKRGISNGVAFF
TRBV12-3/TRBV12-4,TRBJ1-2,NA,NA,TGTGCCAGCAGTTCGATCGGGGGGACCTATGGCTACACCTTC,CASSSIGGTYGYTF
TRBV7-9,TRBJ2-3,TRBD2,NA,TGTGCCAGCAGCATAGCGGGAGGGGCAACAGATACGCAGTATTTT,CASSIAGGATDTQYF
TRBV7-9,TRBJ2-2,NA,NA,TGTGCCAGCAGCTTAACACTAGGCGAGGGCGGGGAGCTGTTTTTT,CASSLTLGEGGELFF
TRBV5-1,TRBJ2-7,TRBD2,many,TGCGCCAGCAGCTTGGGGACTAGCGGGAGTATGTCCTACGAGCAGTACTTC,CASSLGTSGSMSYEQYF
TRBV28,TRBJ2-1,NA,many,TGTGCCAGCAGCCTCCGGGCCCAATACAATGAGCAGTTCTTC,CASSLRAQYNEQFF
TRBV28,TRBJ1-4,NA,NA,TGTGCCAGCAGTACCCCCGGGACTGCAACTAATGAAAAACTGTTTTTT,CASSTPGTATNEKLFF
TRBV28,TRBJ1-4,TRBD1,few,TGTGCCAGCAGTGTCCAGGGACAGGGTTGGGAAAAACTGTTTTTT,CASSVQGQGWEKLFF
TRBV7-9,TRBJ1-1,TRBD1,few,TGTGCCAGCAGCTCCCTGACAGGGCTTGGTACTGAAGCTTTCTTT,CASSSLTGLGTEAFF
TRBV28,TRBJ2-4,TRBD2,many,TGTGCCAGCAGTTTCCCCTTAGCGGGAGCCAAAAACATTCAGTACTTC,CASSFPLAGAKNIQYF
TRBV7-9,TRBJ2-2,TRBD2,many,TGTGCCACCAACAGCGGGAGACGGCTTGGCGGGGAGCTGTTTTTT,CATNSGRRLGGELFF
TRBV6-2/TRBV6-3,TRBJ2-1,NA,many,TGTGCCAGCAGTTATCTGTCCAATGGCAGGTCTAGTGGGCACAATGAGCAGTTCTTC,CASSYLSNGRSSGHNEQFF
TRBV28,TRBJ2-7,NA,many,TGTGCCAGCTTTCCTATGGGGACGGTTTCCTACGAGCAGTACTTC,CASFPMGTVSYEQYF
TRBV6-1,TRBJ2-7,NA,NA,TGTGCCAGCGTGAGGACCGGGACCTACGAGCAGTACTTC,CASVRTGTYEQYF
TRBV28,TRBJ2-6,NA,many,TGTGCCAGCCTCAACTACCCGGCCAACGTCCTGACTTTC,CASLNYPANVLTF
TRBV15,TRBJ2-1,NA,NA,TGTGCCACCAGCAGTCCCCCGCGGTACAATGAGCAGTTCTTC,CATSSPPRYNEQFF
TRBV11-3,TRBJ2-2,TRBD2,many,TGTGCCAGCAGCCCCGGGGGAAGCGGGAAAGGCACCGGGGAGCTGTTTTTT,CASSPGGSGKGTGELFF
TRBV28,TRBJ2-5,NA,once,TGTACCAGCAGGGACGGTCCGCAAGAGACCCAGTACTTC,CTSRDGPQETQYF
TRBV6-2/TRBV6-3,TRBJ2-1,TRBD2,few,TGTGCCAGCAGTTACTCGGGTAGCGGGATCTACAATGAGCAGTTCTTC,CASSYSGSGIYNEQFF
TRBV7-9,TRBJ2-7,NA,few,TGTGCCAGCAGCCCCACCGGGACCCAACCAGGCTGGAGTCCCTACGAGCAGTACTTC,CASSPTGTQPGWSPYEQYF
TRBV12-3/TRBV12-4,TRBJ2-3,TRBD2,many,TGTGCCAGCAGCCACCGACTAGCGGTGAGCACAGATACGCAGTATTTT,CASSHRLAVSTDTQYF
TRBV7-9,TRBJ2-2,TRBD2,many,TGTGCCAGCAGCTCGAGCGGGAGGGCCGCCACCGGGGAGCTGTTTTTT,CASSSSGRAATGELFF